This T cell receptor (beta chain) was found in a study of CD8 T cells in ankylosing spondylitis. The V and J ends lost 3 bases and 2 bases, in that order; junction bases with no gene match: 6. CDR1 is SQVTM, CDR2 ANQGSEA, per germline. The CDR3 consists of 16 residues. Points on this clonotype: Its matching antigen is unknown.

Libraries for TCR beta were made by quantitative 5'-RACE with molecular barcodes. Each CDR3 protein gets one entry after TCRdb re-called the 5' RACE reads with MiXCR. The sample lists some 130,000 distinct CDR3 sequences; approximately 13% were seen once. The study's findings and limits: There was reportedly significant enrichment of clones that were disease-linked in matched ankylosing spondylitis synovial fluid. What seemed typical of ankylosing spondylitis blood was a TCR beta motif built from eight highly homologous variants.

Sequenced material: blood, either unsorted or a sorted T cell fraction (not recorded which). The source of this sequence is a female donor with ankylosing spondylitis or in good health (not recorded which). The rearrangement joins TRBV29-1 to TRBJ2-3; TRBD2 matches at 12 bases. This CDR3 is CSVDPRLAGVTDTQYF. The CDR3 nucleotides read TGCAGCGTTGACCCCAGACTAGCGGGGGTCACAGATACGCAGTATTTT.